This T cell receptor beta chain was profiled in a study of blood T cell repertoires in COVID-19. Whole-study context: Samples of COVID-19 (acute and convalescent) were obtained from the United States, Italy and Spain.

This clone came up once. Sequencing was performed with immunoSEQ multiplex PCR; in TCRdb, only in-frame clones are kept and a portion is missing. Of about 190,000 clones in the sample, roughly 89% were seen once. The germline V gene encodes CDR1 SNHLY and CDR2 FYNNEI. Trimming removed 6 bases from V and 6 bases from J, with 21 bases in between. The CDR3 spans 16 residues. The clonotype comes from a man aged 45 to 65 with acute or convalescent COVID-19. The chain joins TRBV2 to TRBJ2-1; tentatively, D is TRBD1 (6 bases). Specimen: peripheral blood. CDR3 residues: CASSPQNLGQSNEQFF. DNA for the CDR3: TGTGCCAGCAGCCCTCAAAACCTAGGACAGTCCAATGAGCAGTTCTTC.